What follows is one TCR beta chain and its context. The data were obtained in a study of cytomegalovirus exposure and HLA in healthy donors. The PCR used 60 Vbeta and 13 Jbeta primers. TCRdb keeps only in-frame clones here, not all; method: immunoSEQ multiplex PCR. In total, the table holds 96,000 or so clones. The CDR3 consists of 15 residues. From germline, CDR1 is MGHRA and CDR2 YSYEKL. The ends were cut back, 4 bases at V and 6 bases at J, with 13 bases in the middle. Sample: PBMCs. The chain is built from TRBV4-1 and TRBJ1-6; D perhaps matches TRBD1 (6 bases). The clonotype comes from a girl aged 10-17 years in good health and CMV-seropositive. The CDR3 DNA follows: TGCGCCAGCAGCCTGTGGGGGGGCTCTAATTCACCCCTCCACTTT. It translates to CASSLWGGSNSPLHF.